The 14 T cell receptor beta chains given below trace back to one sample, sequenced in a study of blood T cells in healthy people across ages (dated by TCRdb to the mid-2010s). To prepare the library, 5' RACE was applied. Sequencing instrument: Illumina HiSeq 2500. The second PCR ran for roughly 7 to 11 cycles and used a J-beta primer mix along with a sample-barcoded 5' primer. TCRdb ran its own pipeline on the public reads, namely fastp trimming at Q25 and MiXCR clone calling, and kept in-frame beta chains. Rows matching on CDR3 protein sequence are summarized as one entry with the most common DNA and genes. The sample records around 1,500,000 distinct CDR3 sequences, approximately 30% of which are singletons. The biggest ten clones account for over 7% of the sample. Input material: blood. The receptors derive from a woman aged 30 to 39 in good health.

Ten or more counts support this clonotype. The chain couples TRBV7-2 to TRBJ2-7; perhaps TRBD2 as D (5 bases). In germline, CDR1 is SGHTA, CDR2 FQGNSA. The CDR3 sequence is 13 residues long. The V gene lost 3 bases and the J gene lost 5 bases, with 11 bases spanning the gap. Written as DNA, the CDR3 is TGTGCCAGCAGCTTGAGAGGGCCCAACGAGCAGTACTTC. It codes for CASSLRGPNEQYF. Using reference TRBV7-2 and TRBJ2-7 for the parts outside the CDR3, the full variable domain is GAGVSQSPSNKVTEKGKDVELRCDPISGHTALYWYRQSLGQGLEFLIYFQGNSAPDKSGLPSDRFSAERTGGSVSTLTIQRTQQEDSAVYLCASSLRGPNEQYFGPGTRLTVT.

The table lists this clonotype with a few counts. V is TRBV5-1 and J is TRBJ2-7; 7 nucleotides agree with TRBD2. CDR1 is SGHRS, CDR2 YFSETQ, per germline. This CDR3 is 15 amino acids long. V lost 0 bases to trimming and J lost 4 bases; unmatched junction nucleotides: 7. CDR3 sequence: CASSLVGREGYEQYF. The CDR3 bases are TGCGCCAGCAGCTTGGTGGGCAGGGAGGGGTACGAGCAGTACTTC.

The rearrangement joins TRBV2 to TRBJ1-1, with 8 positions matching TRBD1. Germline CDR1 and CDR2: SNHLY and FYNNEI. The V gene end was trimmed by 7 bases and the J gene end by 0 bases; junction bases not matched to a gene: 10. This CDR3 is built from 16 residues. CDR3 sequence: CASTNDRGSMNTEAFF. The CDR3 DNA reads TGTGCCAGCACCAACGACAGGGGCAGCATGAACACTGAAGCTTTCTTT. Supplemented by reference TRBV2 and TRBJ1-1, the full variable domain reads EPEVTQTPSHQVTQMGQEVILRCVPISNHLYFYWYRQILGQKVEFLVSFYNNEISEKSEIFDDQFSVERPDGSNFTLKIRSTKLEDSAMYFCASTNDRGSMNTEAFFGQGTRLTVV.

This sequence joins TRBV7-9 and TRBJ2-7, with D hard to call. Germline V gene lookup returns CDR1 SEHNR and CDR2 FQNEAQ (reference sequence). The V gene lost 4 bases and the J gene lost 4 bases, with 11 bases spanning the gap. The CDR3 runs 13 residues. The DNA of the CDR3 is TGTGCCAGCAGCTCTAATAAACCGTACGAGCAGTACTTC. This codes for CASSSNKPYEQYF.

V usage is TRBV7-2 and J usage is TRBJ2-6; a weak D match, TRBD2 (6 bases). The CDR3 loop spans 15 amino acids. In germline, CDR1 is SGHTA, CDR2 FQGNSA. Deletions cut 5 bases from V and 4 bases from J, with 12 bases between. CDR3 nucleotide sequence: TGTGCCAGCAGCAAAACTAGCTTGGGGGCCAACGTCCTGACTTTC. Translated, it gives CASSKTSLGANVLTF.

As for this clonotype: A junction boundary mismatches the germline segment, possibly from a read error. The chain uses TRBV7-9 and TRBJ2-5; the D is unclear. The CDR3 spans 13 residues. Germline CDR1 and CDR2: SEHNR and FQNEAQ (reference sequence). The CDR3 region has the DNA TGCGCCGGCAGCTTAGTTCTACAAGAGACCCAGTACTTC. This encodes CAGSLVLQETQYF.

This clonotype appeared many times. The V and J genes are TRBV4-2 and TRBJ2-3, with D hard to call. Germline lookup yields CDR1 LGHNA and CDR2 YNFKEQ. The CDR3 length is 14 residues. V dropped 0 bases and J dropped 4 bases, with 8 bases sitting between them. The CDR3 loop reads CASSQDRVADTQYF. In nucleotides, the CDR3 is TGTGCCAGCAGCCAAGATCGAGTAGCAGATACGCAGTATTTT.

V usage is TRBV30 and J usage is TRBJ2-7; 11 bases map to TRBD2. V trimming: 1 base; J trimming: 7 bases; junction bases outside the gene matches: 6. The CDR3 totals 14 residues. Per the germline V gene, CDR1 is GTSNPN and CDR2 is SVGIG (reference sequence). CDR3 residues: CAWSDTSGSREQYF. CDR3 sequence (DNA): TGTGCCTGGAGTGATACTAGCGGGAGTCGGGAGCAGTACTTC. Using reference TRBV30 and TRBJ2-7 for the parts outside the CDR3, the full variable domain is SQTIHQWPATLVQPVGSPLSLECTVEGTSNPNLYWYRQAAGRGLQLLFYSVGIGQISSEVPQNLSASRPQDRQFILSSKKLLLSDSGFYLCAWSDTSGSREQYFGPGTRLTVT.

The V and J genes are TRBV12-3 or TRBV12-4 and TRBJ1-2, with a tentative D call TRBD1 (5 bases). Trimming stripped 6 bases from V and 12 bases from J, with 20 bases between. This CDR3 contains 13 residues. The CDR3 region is CASSPSGQRGHTF. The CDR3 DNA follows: TGTGCCAGCAGCCCCTCAGGGCAACGGGGCCACACCTTC.

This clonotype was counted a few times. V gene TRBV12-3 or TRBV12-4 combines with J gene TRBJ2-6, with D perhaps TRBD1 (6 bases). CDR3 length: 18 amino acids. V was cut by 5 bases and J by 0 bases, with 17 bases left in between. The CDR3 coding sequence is TGTGCCAGCAGTCCCCTGACAGGACCTCTCTCTGGGGCCAACGTCCTGACTTTC. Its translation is CASSPLTGPLSGANVLTF.

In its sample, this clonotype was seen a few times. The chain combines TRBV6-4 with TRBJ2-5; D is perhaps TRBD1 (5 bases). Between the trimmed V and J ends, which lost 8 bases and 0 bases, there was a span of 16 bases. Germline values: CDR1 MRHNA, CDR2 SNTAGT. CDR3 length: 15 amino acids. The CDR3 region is CASYPQTANQETQYF. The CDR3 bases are TGTGCCAGCTACCCCCAGACAGCCAACCAAGAGACCCAGTACTTC.

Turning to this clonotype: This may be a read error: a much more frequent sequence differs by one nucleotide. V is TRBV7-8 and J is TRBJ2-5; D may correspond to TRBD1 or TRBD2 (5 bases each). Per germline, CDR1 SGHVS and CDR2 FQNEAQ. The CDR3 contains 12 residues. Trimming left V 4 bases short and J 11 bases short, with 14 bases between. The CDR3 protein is CASSSRGFGQYF. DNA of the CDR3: TGTGCCAGCAGCTCACGGGGCTTCGGGCAGTACTTC.

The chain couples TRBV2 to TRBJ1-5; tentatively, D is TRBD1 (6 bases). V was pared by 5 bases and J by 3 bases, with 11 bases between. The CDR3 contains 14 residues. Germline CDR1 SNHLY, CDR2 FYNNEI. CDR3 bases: TGTGCCAGCAGTTCACAGGGTACCAATCAGCCCCAGCATTTT. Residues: CASSSQGTNQPQHF.

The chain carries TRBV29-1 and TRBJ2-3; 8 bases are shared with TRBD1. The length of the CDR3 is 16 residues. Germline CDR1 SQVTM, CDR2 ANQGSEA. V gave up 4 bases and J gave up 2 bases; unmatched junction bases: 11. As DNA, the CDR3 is TGCAGCGTTGGAGGCCTATCAGGGGGCGCCACAGATACGCAGTATTTT. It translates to CSVGGLSGGATDTQYF.